This record covers a single TCR beta chain. One entry per CDR3 protein results from TCRdb running MiXCR on the 5' RACE reads. The table lists 30,000 to 35,000 distinct CDR3 sequences, 7.1% of them singletons. The sample originates from a study of early T cells in non-severe SARS-CoV-2 infection. V lost 1 base and J lost 5, with 5 bases in between. This CDR3 contains 12 residues. Germline CDR1 reads MNHEY; CDR2 reads SMNVEV (reference sequence). The TCR originated in an adult who was a healthcare worker with PCR-confirmed SARS-CoV-2 infection or an uninfected control (not recorded which). This sample comprised whole blood, obtained at baseline. This chain joins TRBV27 and TRBJ2-5, with D uncertain. The CDR3 bases are TGTGCCAGCAGTTTATATGGGGAGACCCAGTACTTC. Protein: CASSLYGETQYF.